This TCR beta chain was identified during a study of Graves' ophthalmopathy and Graves' hyperthyroidism. Trimming at V came to 6 bases and at J to 7 bases, leaving 15 bases not matched to a gene. The CDR3 extends over 17 amino acids. Germline values: CDR1 SNHLY, CDR2 FYNNEI. RNA transcripts yielded amplified TCR beta CDR3 regions. HTBI primers were employed in first-round RT-PCR, then a second-round multiplex PCR followed. From the multiplex PCR reads, TCRdb called clonotypes with MiXCR, one entry per CDR3 protein. The repertoire consists of some 750,000 distinct CDR3 sequences, with roughly 40% occurring once and the leading ten covering 40% to 55%.

Specimen: peripheral blood. The receptor was isolated from an adult man with Graves' ophthalmopathy. The rearrangement uses TRBV2 and TRBJ1-6; 7 nucleotides match TRBD1. The CDR3 sequence is CASRTPTPTGRNSPLHF. The CDR3 DNA reads TGTGCCAGCAGAACGCCGACTCCGACAGGGAGGAATTCACCCCTCCACTTT.